This is a list of T cell receptor beta chains from one sample in a study of T cell responses to AZD1222 COVID-19 vaccine. Libraries were prepared by immunoSEQ multiplex PCR; TCRdb keeps only in-frame clonotypes and omits some of them. Among 120,000 to 150,000 clones, around nine tenths were seen once, and the ten largest hold approximately 4.3%. Sequences were derived from peripheral blood, sampled 28 days after the second AZD1222 dose. The receptor source for this set is an adult who received the AZD1222 COVID-19 vaccine. Both conserved end residues are part of each CDR3. A D gene is named only where the DNA matches it firmly. Clone size, where shown, is once, few, many, or a class for clones that have expanded.

TRBJ2-5 | . | . | TRBV4-2 | CASSRDSQQETQYF | TGTGCCAGCAGCCGGGACTCCCAACAAGAGACCCAGTACTTC
TRBJ2-3 | . | once | TRBV2 | CASSEVPDTQYF | TGTGCCAGCAGTGAAGTTCCAGATACGCAGTATTTT
TRBJ2-2 | . | . | TRBV9 | CASSPRTVNTGELFF | TGTGCCAGCAGCCCTCGGACAGTTAACACCGGGGAGCTGTTTTTT
TRBJ2-1 | TRBD2 | . | TRBV14 | CASSQIAGAGWGQFF | TGTGCCAGCAGCCAGATAGCGGGAGCGGGATGGGGGCAGTTCTTC
TRBJ2-7 | TRBD2 | . | TRBV27 | CASGVSGGFYEQYF | TGTGCCAGCGGCGTTAGCGGGGGGTTCTACGAGCAGTACTTC
TRBJ2-1 | . | . | TRBV18 | CASSPQVVAEQFF | TGTGCCAGCTCACCGCAGGTTGTGGCTGAGCAGTTCTTC
TRBJ2-3 | . | . | TRBV7-9 | CASSLTQSRADTQYF | TGTGCCAGCAGCTTAACCCAAAGTCGAGCAGATACGCAGTATTTT
TRBJ1-4 | TRBD1 | . | TRBV2 | CASRDREEKLFF | TGTGCCAGCCGGGACAGGGAGGAAAAACTGTTTTTT
TRBJ2-7 | . | . | TRBV6-2/TRBV6-3 | CASSSNAYPIAEQYF | TGTGCCAGCAGTTCCAACGCGTACCCAATTGCCGAGCAGTACTTC
TRBJ2-1 | . | . | TRBV29-1 | CSVYRDYNEQFF | TGCAGCGTTTACCGGGATTACAATGAGCAGTTCTTC
TRBJ1-1 | . | . | TRBV7-9 | CASSLAMNWGITEAFF | TGTGCCAGCAGCTTAGCGATGAATTGGGGTATCACTGAAGCTTTCTTT
TRBJ2-3 | . | . | TRBV14 | CASSQTSLRTDTQYF | TGTGCCAGCAGCCAAACTAGCTTGCGCACAGATACGCAGTATTTT
TRBJ1-5 | . | . | TRBV7-2 | CASSFSGIGQPQHF | TGTGCCAGCAGCTTTTCTGGAATTGGTCAGCCCCAGCATTTT
TRBJ1-3 | . | . | TRBV9 | CASSVVDRSSGNTIYF | TGTGCCAGCAGCGTAGTGGACCGGAGCTCTGGAAACACCATATATTTT
TRBJ2-7 | . | . | TRBV6-6 | CASSRGRPYEQYF | TGTGCCAGTTCTAGAGGGCGCCCCTACGAGCAGTACTTC
TRBJ1-4 | . | . | TRBV10-3 | CAIGEGGLDEKLFF | TGTGCCATCGGGGAGGGGGGGCTGGACGAAAAACTGTTTTTT
TRBJ2-2 | TRBD2 | . | TRBV2 | CAGASGFSTGELFF | TGTGCCGGGGCTAGCGGGTTCTCCACCGGGGAGCTGTTTTTT
TRBJ2-3 | . | . | TRBV2 | CASSEEGLVTYF | TGTGCCAGCAGTGAAGAGGGGCTTGTAACGTATTTT
TRBJ2-5 | TRBD1 | . | TRBV19 | CASSMGTGRRETQYF | TGTGCCAGTAGTATGGGGACAGGGAGACGAGAGACCCAGTACTTC
TRBJ2-7 | TRBD1 | . | TRBV9 | CASSVTGESYEQYF | TGTGCCAGCAGCGTGACAGGGGAGTCCTACGAGCAGTACTTC
TRBJ2-7 | . | . | TRBV27 | CASRQWPLREQYF | TGTGCCAGCAGACAGTGGCCTTTACGAGAGCAGTACTTC
TRBJ1-4 | . | . | TRBV28 | CATSWGPTNEKLFF | TGTGCCACCTCTTGGGGGCCAACTAATGAAAAACTGTTTTTT
TRBJ2-2 | . | . | TRBV7-2 | CASSKDSANTGELFF | TGTGCCAGCAGCAAAGACAGTGCCAACACCGGGGAGCTGTTTTTT
TRBJ2-5 | TRBD2 | once | TRBV9 | CASSVDTSRGGTQYF | TGTGCCAGCAGCGTTGACACATCGCGCGGGGGGACCCAGTACTTC
TRBJ2-7 | TRBD1 | . | TRBV7-3 | CASSRDRGGYEQYF | TGTGCCAGCAGCCGGGACAGGGGAGGATACGAGCAGTACTTC